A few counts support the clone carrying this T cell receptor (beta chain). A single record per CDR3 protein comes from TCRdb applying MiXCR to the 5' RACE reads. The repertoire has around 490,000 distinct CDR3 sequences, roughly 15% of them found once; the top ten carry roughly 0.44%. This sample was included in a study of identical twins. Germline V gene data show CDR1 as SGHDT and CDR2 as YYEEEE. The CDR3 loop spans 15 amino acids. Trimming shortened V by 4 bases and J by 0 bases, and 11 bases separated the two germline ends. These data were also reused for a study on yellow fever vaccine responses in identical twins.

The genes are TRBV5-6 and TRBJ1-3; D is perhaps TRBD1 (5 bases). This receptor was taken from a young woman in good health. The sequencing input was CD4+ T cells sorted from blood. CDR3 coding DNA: TGTGCCAGCAGCCCGACAGCCTTCTCTGGAAACACCATATATTTT. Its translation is CASSPTAFSGNTIYF. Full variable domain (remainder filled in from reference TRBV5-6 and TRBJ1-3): DAGVTQSPTHLIKTRGQQVTLRCSPKSGHDTVSWYQQALGQGPQFIFQYYEEEERQRGNFPDRFSGHQFPNYSSELNVNALLLGDSALYLCASSPTAFSGNTIYFGEGSWLTVV.